This passage covers 6 T cell receptor beta chains from one sample sequenced in a study of blood T cell repertoires in COVID-19 (dated by TCRdb to 2020 to 2022). The protocol used for the library was the immunoSEQ multiplex PCR assay. Imported from immuneACCESS, the table was reduced by TCRdb to in-frame sequences with V and J called. These copies leave out some clones; in studies compared against another copy, an unresolved V gene accounts for under half, and the cause of the remainder is not known. This sample comprises about 100,000 clones, more than 75% of them detected only once. The ten largest clones take up around 6.9% of the sample. Sequencing was performed on peripheral blood. The receptors shown here come from a man in his thirties or forties in a cohort sampled during active COVID-19.

This sequence joins TRBV11-1 and TRBJ1-1, with TRBD1 identical over 7 bases. Germline V CDR1 and CDR2: SGHAT, FQDESV (reference sequence). The CDR3 consists of 13 residues. V dropped 6 bases and J dropped 3; count of bases not matched to a gene: 4. CDR3 sequence reads: CASRGTAYTEAFF. The CDR3 DNA follows: TGTGCCAGCAGGGGGACAGCTTACACTGAAGCTTTCTTT. Variable domain in full (rest from reference TRBV11-1 and TRBJ1-1): EAEVAQSPRYKITEKSQAVAFWCDPISGHATLYWYRQILGQGPELLVQFQDESVVDDSQLPKDRFSAERLKGVDSTLKIQPAELGDSAMYLCASRGTAYTEAFFGQGTRLTVV.

V is TRBV7-9 and J is TRBJ2-7, with 10 nucleotides matching TRBD2. The germline V gene has CDR1 SEHNR and CDR2 FQNEAQ (reference sequence). Losses at the gene ends were 5 bases for V and 2 bases for J; bases not matched to a gene: 6. This CDR3 has 15 amino acids. The CDR3 DNA follows: TGTGCCAGCAGCCAAAACCTAGCGGGGGCCTACGAGCAGTACTTC. Protein sequence: CASSQNLAGAYEQYF.

The chain carries TRBV28 and TRBJ2-1; 8 nucleotides line up with TRBD1. Trimming cost V 6 bases and J 0 bases; bases outside gene matches: 13. This CDR3 is 18 amino acids long. Germline V lookup: CDR1 MDHEN, CDR2 SYDVKM. For the CDR3, the DNA is TGTGCCAGCAGGACTTCAGGGGGCCGGCCGGGCTCCTACAATGAGCAGTTCTTC. Its protein is CASRTSGGRPGSYNEQFF.

DNA of the CDR3: TGTGCCAGCAGCCAAGATCGGAAGACTAGATTCTCGCCAGATACGCAGTATTTT. Translating it yields CASSQDRKTRFSPDTQYF. The chain links TRBV3-1 (or the pseudogene TRBV3-2) to TRBJ2-3; D may be TRBD2 (6 bases). Germline loops: CDR1 LGHDT, CDR2 YNNKEL (reference sequence). The CDR3 consists of 18 residues. Trimming shortened V by 0 bases and J by 4 bases, and 20 bases separated the two germline ends.

This clone came up a few times. The chain couples TRBV9 to TRBJ1-4; D possibly corresponds to TRBD1 (5 bases). Trimming took off 3 bases at V and 2 bases at J, with 8 bases between the two ends. Germline assignment: CDR1 SGDLS and CDR2 YYNGEE. The CDR3 has 14 residues. CDR3 sequence: CASSEGSTNEKLFF. CDR3 bases: TGTGCCAGCAGCGAGGGGTCTACTAATGAAAAACTGTTTTTT. The whole variable domain, filled in from reference TRBV9 and TRBJ1-4, reads DSGVTQTPKHLITATGQRVTLRCSPRSGDLSVYWYQQSLDQGLQFLIQYYNGEERAKGNILERFSAQQFPDLHSELNLSSLELGDSALYFCASSEGSTNEKLFFGSGTQLSVL.

The V call is TRBV3-1 (or the pseudogene TRBV3-2), the J call TRBJ2-7, with a weak D call TRBD1 (6 bases). The V end was cut by 7 bases, the J end by 5 bases, with 15 bases between. The CDR3 length is 13 residues. Germline lookup yields CDR1 LGHDT and CDR2 YNNKEL (reference sequence). CDR3 DNA: TGTGCCAGCACACCCCTGACAGGCCACGAGCAGTACTTC. Its protein is CASTPLTGHEQYF.